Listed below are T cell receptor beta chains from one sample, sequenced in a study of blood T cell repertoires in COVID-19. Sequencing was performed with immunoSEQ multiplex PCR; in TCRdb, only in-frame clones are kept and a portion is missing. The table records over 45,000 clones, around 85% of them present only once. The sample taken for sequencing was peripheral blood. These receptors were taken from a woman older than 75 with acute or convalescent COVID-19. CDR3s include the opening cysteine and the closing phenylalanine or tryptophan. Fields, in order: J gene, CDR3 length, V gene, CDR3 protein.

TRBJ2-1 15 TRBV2 CAGLAGADSYNEQFF
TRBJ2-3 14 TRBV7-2 CASSSQGATDTQYF
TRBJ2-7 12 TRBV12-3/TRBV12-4 CASSDRAYEQYF
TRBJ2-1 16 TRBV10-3 CAISERQGLSYNEQFF
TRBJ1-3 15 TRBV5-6 CASSSDRASGNTIYF
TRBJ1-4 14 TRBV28 CASSSGQGNEKLFF
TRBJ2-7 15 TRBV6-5 CASNRKGQGLGEQYF
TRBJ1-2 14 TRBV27 CASSRTGGNYGYTF
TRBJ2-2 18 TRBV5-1 CASSRGLAGASWTGELFF
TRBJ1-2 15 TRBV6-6 CASNIRDRGLYGYTF
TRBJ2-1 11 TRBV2 CASSFYNEQFF
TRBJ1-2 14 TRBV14 CASSQDYRSGGYTF
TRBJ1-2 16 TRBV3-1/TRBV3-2 CASSQDGFTGTGGYTF
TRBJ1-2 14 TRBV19 CASSISGQDYGYTF
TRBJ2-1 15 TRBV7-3 CASSLSETAFNEQFF
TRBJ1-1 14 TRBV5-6 CASSWGTYSTEAFF
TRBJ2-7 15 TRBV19 CASSMGLGASYEQYF
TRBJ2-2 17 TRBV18 CASLISRGQAGTGELFF
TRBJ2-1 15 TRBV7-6 CASSPGRRGGSEQFF
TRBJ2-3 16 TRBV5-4 CASSPGTGALRASQYF
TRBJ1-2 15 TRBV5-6 CASSSPDRINYGYTF
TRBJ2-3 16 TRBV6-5 CASSYGGGGAADTQYF
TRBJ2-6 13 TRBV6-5 CASVGGGANVLTF
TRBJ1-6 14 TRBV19 CASRQGDGNSPLHF
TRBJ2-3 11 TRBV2 CASSTQDTQYF
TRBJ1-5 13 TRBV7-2 CASRDRVGQPQHF
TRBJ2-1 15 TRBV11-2 CASSLVTGGYNEQFF
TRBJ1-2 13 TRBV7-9 CASTLDRDYGYTF
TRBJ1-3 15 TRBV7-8 CASSPQGVLVESIYF
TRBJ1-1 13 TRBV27 CASRGLRNTEAFF
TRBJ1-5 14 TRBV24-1 CATSETGINQPQHF
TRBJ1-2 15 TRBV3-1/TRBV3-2 CASSQVGTENYGYTF
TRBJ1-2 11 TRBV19 CASRTDHGYTF